A selection of T cell receptor beta chains follows, all from one sample in a study of T cells in narcolepsy. Produced via immunoSEQ multiplex PCR; TCRdb's table is partial and in-frame only. The sample consists of fewer than 40,000 clones, under 85% of them appearing once. The source material was memory (CD45RA-) CD4+ T cells from blood. Receptors were obtained from a human donor in good health. Both conserved end residues are part of each CDR3. A D gene is named only where the DNA matches it firmly. Size values are once, few and many counts, or a class for expanded clones, and some rows have none.

j_call,v_call,clone_size,d_call,cdr3_aa,cdr3_nt
TRBJ1-1,TRBV19,.,TRBD1,CASKPGQSFNTEAFF,TGTGCCAGCAAACCGGGACAGAGCTTTAACACTGAAGCTTTCTTT
TRBJ1-6,TRBV7-9,.,TRBD1,CASSLGTGSSYNSPLHF,TGTGCCAGCAGCTTAGGGACAGGCAGCTCCTATAATTCACCCCTCCACTTT
TRBJ2-7,TRBV19,.,.,CASSIGTGGYEQYF,TGTGCCAGTAGTATAGGTACTGGGGGCTACGAGCAGTACTTC
TRBJ2-5,TRBV28,.,TRBD2,CASSTTSGGTETQYF,TGTGCCAGCAGCACGACTAGCGGGGGAACGGAGACCCAGTACTTC
TRBJ2-2,TRBV6-6,.,.,CASIGFWGPGELFF,TGTGCCAGCATAGGTTTTTGGGGACCCGGGGAGCTGTTTTTT
TRBJ1-6,TRBV6-5,.,.,CASSPTNGNSPLHF,TGTGCCAGCAGTCCGACGAACGGGAATTCACCCCTCCACTTT
TRBJ1-5,TRBV19,few,TRBD1,CASDRTGTDSNQPQHF,TGTGCCAGTGACCGAACCGGGACAGATAGCAATCAGCCCCAGCATTTT
TRBJ1-1,TRBV7-9,.,.,CASSPGPPGTEAFF,TGTGCCAGCAGCCCAGGACCCCCCGGAACTGAAGCTTTCTTT
TRBJ2-1,TRBV5-1,.,TRBD1,CASRPGTGNNEQFF,TGCGCCAGCAGACCCGGGACAGGGAACAATGAGCAGTTCTTC
TRBJ1-1,TRBV11-2,few,.,CASSLAGDLGAFF,TGTGCCAGCAGCTTAGCTGGGGACCTCGGAGCTTTCTTT
TRBJ1-5,TRBV15,.,.,CATRLAGVSQPQHF,TGTGCCACCAGACTAGCCGGGGTAAGTCAGCCCCAGCATTTT
TRBJ1-2,TRBV28,.,.,CASSQNYGYTF,TGTGCCAGCAGTCAAAACTATGGCTACACCTTC
TRBJ2-5,TRBV5-4,once,.,CASSVGQTKETQYF,TGTGCCAGCAGCGTTGGGCAGACAAAAGAGACCCAGTACTTC
TRBJ1-6,TRBV6-5,.,TRBD1,CASSRQGGNSPLHF,TGTGCCAGCAGTCGACAGGGGGGCAATTCACCCCTCCACTTT
TRBJ2-3,TRBV12-5,.,TRBD1,CASGSGLSGQGTDTQYF,TGTGCTAGTGGTTCGGGCCTCTCGGGACAGGGAACAGATACGCAGTATTTT
TRBJ1-1,TRBV5-4,few,.,CASSHPTGDLSF,TGTGCCAGCAGCCACCCGACAGGCGACTTATCGTTT
TRBJ1-1,TRBV2,.,.,CASRGAMNTEAFF,TGTGCCAGCAGGGGGGCCATGAACACTGAAGCTTTCTTT
TRBJ2-2,TRBV6-4,.,TRBD1,CASSQGTGDTGELFF,TGTGCCAGCAGCCAGGGGACAGGGGACACCGGGGAGCTGTTTTTT
TRBJ1-3,TRBV30,once,.,CAWSSREGRHSGNTIYF,TGTGCCTGGAGTTCCCGTGAGGGACGCCACTCTGGAAACACCATATATTTT
TRBJ2-3,TRBV11-2,.,TRBD2,CASSFRRGDTDTQYF,TGTGCCAGCAGCTTTCGTCGGGGGGACACAGATACGCAGTATTTT
TRBJ1-2,TRBV29-1,.,.,CSVEDPGRYGYTF,TGCAGCGTTGAGGATCCCGGGCGTTATGGCTACACCTTC
TRBJ2-3,TRBV19,.,.,CASSIAPSTDTQYF,TGTGCCAGTAGTATAGCTCCTAGCACAGATACGCAGTATTTT
TRBJ1-2,TRBV6-1,.,.,CASSLAGRGDYGYTF,TGTGCCAGCTCCCTAGCAGGCAGGGGAGATTATGGCTACACCTTC
TRBJ2-6,TRBV1,.,.,CTSSGLGLSQSRANVLTF,TGCACCAGCAGTGGTTTGGGTTTGTCACAAAGTCGGGCCAACGTCCTGACTTTC
TRBJ1-2,TRBV7-9,.,TRBD1,CASSSRGDRGDGGYTF,TGTGCCAGCAGCTCAAGGGGGGACAGGGGAGATGGAGGCTACACCTTC
TRBJ2-1,TRBV28,.,.,CASSFTTGAYNEQFF,TGTGCCAGCAGTTTTACGACGGGGGCCTACAATGAGCAGTTCTTC
TRBJ2-1,TRBV6-5,few,.,CASSYSRTYNEQFF,TGTGCCAGCAGTTACTCGCGGACCTACAATGAGCAGTTCTTC
TRBJ1-2,TRBV12-1,.,.,CASSLFWESGYTF,TGTGCCAGCAGCTTGTTCTGGGAATCGGGCTACACCTTC
TRBJ2-1,TRBV19,.,TRBD1,CASSIPGTGRWQFF,TGTGCCAGTAGTATCCCCGGGACAGGTCGTTGGCAGTTCTTC
TRBJ1-1,TRBV2,.,TRBD1,CASEIQGAANTEAFF,TGTGCCAGCGAGATACAGGGGGCCGCGAACACTGAAGCTTTCTTT
TRBJ1-1,TRBV28,.,.,CLSRGRNTEAFF,TGTCTTAGCAGAGGCCGCAACACTGAAGCTTTCTTT
TRBJ1-5,TRBV28,once,TRBD1,CASSYDRVENQPQHF,TGTGCCAGCAGTTACGACAGGGTGGAAAATCAGCCCCAGCATTTT
TRBJ1-1,TRBV7-9,once,TRBD1,CASSLRRQGRRLSTEAFF,TGTGCCAGCAGCTTACGCAGACAGGGAAGAAGGTTGAGCACTGAAGCTTTCTTT
TRBJ1-1,TRBV4-3,.,TRBD1,CASSQDGTGQTEAFF,TGCGCCAGCAGCCAAGACGGGACAGGGCAAACTGAAGCTTTCTTT
TRBJ2-3,TRBV11-2,.,.,CASSLSFTDTQYF,TGTGCCAGCAGCTTATCCTTCACAGATACGCAGTATTTT
TRBJ2-1,TRBV19,.,.,CASATGPRSYNEQFF,TGTGCCAGTGCTACAGGCCCCAGGTCCTACAATGAGCAGTTCTTC
TRBJ2-5,TRBV7-9,.,.,CASSPTGTQYF,TGTGCCAGCAGCCCTACAGGGACCCAGTACTTC